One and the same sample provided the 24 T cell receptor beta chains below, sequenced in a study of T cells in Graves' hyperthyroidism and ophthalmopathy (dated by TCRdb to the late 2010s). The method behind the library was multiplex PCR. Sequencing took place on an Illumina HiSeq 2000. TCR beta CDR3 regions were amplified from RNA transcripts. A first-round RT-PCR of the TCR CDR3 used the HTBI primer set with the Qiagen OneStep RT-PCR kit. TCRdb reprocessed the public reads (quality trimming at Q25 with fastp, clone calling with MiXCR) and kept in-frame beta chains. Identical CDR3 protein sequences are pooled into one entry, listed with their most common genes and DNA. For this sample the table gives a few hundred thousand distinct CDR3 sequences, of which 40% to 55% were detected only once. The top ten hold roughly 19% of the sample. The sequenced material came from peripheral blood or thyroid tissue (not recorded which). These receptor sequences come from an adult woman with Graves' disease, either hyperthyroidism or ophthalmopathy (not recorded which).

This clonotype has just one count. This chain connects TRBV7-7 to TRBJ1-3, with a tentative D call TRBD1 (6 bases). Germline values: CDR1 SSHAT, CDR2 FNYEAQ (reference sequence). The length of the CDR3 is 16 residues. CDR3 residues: CASEVGGHYSGNTIYF. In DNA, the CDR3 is TGTGCTAGCGAAGTAGGGGGGCACTACTCTGGAAACACCATATATTTT.

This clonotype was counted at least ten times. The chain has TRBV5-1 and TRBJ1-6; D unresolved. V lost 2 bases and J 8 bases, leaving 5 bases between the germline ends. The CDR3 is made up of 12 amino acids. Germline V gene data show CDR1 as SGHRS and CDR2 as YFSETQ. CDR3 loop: CASSFSDSPLHF. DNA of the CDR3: TGCGCCAGCAGCTTTTCGGATTCACCCCTCCACTTT.

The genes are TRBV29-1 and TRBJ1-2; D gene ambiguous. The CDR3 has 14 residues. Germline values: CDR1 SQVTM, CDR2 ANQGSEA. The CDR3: CRRPTYNGNYGYTF. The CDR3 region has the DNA TGCAGGCGCCCTACATATAACGGGAACTATGGCTACACCTTC. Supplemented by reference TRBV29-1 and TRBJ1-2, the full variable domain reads SAVISQKPSRDICQRGTSLTIQCQVDSQVTMMFWYRQQPGQSLTLIATANQGSEATYESGFVIDKFPISRPNLTFSTLTVSNMSPEDSSIYLCRRPTYNGNYGYTFGSGTRLTVV.

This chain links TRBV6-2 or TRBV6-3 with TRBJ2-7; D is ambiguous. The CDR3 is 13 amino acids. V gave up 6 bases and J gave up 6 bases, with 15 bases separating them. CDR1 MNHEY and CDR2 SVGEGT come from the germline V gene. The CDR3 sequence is CASSFTWPGEQYF. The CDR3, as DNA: TGTGCCAGCAGCTTTACTTGGCCTGGCGAGCAGTACTTC.

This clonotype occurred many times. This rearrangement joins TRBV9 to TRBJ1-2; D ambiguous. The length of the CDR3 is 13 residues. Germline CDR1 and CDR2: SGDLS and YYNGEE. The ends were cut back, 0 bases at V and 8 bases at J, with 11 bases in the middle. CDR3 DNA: TGTGCCAGCAGCGTAGGGGGAGGGTACGGCTACACCTTC. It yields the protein CASSVGGGYGYTF.

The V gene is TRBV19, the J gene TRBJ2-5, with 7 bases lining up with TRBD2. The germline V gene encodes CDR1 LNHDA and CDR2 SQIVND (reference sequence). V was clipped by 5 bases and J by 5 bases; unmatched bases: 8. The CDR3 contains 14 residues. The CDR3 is CASSFTSVGETQYF. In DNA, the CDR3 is TGTGCCAGTAGTTTTACTAGCGTAGGTGAGACCCAGTACTTC.

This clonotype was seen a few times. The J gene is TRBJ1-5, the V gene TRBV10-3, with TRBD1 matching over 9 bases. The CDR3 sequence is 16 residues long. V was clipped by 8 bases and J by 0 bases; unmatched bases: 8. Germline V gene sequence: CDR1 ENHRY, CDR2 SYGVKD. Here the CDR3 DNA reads TGTGCCATCGGTGGACAGGGGATTTATAGCAATCAGCCCCAGCATTTT. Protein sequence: CAIGGQGIYSNQPQHF.

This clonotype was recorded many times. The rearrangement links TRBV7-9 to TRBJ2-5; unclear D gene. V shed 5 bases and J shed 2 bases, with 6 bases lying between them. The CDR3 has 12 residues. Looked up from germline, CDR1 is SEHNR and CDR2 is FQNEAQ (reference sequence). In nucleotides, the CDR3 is TGTGCCAGCAGCATACTTCAAGAGACCCAGTACTTC. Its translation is CASSILQETQYF.

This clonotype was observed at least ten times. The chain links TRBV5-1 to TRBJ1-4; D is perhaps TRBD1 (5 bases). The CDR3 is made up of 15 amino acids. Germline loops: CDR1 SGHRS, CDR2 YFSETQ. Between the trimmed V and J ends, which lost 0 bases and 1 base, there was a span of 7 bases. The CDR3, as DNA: TGCGCCAGCAGCTTGGTAGGGGAAACTAATGAAAAACTGTTTTTT. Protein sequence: CASSLVGETNEKLFF.

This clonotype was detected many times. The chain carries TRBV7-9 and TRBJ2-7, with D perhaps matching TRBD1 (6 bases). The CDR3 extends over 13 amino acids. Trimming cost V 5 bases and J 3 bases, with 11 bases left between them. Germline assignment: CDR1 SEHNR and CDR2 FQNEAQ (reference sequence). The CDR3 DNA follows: TGTGCCAGCAGCCCCGTAGGGGGCTACGAGCAGTACTTC. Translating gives CASSPVGGYEQYF.

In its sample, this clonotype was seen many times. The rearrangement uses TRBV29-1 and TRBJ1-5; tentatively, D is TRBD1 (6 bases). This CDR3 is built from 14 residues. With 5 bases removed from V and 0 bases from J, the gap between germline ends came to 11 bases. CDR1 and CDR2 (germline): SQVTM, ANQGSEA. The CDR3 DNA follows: TGCAGCGTTCCCGACAGGAATAGCAATCAGCCCCAGCATTTT. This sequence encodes CSVPDRNSNQPQHF.

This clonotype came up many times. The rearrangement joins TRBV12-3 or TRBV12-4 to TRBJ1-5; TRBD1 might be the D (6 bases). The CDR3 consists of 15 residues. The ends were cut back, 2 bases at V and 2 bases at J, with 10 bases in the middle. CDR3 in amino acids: CASSLWGLGNQPQHF. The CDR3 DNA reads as TGTGCCAGCAGTTTATGGGGGCTTGGCAATCAGCCCCAGCATTTT.

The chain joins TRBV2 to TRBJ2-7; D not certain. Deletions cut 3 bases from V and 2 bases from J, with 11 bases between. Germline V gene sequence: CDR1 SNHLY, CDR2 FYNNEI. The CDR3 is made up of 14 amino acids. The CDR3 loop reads CASSDTRLAYEQYF. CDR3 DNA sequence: TGTGCCAGCAGTGACACCAGGCTAGCCTACGAGCAGTACTTC.

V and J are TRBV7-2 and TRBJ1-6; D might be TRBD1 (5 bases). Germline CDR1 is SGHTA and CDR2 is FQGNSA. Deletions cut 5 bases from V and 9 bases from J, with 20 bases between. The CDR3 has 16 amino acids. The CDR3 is CASSRDSGTDRSPLHF. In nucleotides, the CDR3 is TGTGCCAGCAGCCGAGATTCCGGGACTGATCGTTCACCCCTCCACTTT.

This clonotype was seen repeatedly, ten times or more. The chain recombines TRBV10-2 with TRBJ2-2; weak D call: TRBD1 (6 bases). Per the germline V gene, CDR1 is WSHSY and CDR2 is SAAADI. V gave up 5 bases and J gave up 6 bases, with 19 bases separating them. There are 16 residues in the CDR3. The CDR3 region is CASSPRHRVQAGELFF. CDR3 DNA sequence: TGCGCCAGCAGTCCAAGACACAGGGTGCAGGCCGGGGAGCTGTTTTTT.

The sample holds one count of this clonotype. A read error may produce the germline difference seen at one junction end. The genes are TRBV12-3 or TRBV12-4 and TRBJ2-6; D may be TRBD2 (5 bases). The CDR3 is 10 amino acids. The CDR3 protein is CASSLRGRSF. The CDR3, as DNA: TGTGCCAGCAGTTTAAGAGGGCGTAGTTTC.

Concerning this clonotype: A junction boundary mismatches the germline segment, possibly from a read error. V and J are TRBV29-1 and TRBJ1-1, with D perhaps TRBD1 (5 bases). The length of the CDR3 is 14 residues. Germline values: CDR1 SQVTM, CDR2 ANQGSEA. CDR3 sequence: CNVKGTSGGTEAFF. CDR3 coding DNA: TGCAACGTTAAAGGGACTAGCGGGGGAACTGAAGCTTTCTTT.

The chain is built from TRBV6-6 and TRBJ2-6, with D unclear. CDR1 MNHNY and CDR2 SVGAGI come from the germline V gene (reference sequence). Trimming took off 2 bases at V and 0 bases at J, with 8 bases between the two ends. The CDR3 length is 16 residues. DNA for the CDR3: TGTGCCAGCAGTTACGTTTCCTTCTCTGGGGCCAACGTCCTGACTTTC. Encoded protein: CASSYVSFSGANVLTF.

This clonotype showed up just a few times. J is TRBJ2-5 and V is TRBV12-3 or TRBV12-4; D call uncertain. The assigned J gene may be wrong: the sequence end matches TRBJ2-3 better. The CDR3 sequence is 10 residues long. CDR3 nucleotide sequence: TGTGCCAGCAGTCCCGGTACGCAGTATTTT. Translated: CASSPGTQYF.

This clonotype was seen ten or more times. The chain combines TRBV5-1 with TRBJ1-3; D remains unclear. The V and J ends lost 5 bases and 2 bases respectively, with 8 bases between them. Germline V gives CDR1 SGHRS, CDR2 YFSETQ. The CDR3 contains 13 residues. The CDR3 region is CASSGGTGNTIYF. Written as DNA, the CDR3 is TGCGCCAGCAGTGGTGGGACTGGAAACACCATATATTTT.

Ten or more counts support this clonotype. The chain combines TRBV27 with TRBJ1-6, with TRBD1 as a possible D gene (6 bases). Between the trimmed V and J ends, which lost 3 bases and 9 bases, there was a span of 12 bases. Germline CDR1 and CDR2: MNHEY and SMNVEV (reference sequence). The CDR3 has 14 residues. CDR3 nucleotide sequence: TGTGCCAGCAGTTTGGTACAGGGCGGTTCACCCCTCCACTTT. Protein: CASSLVQGGSPLHF.

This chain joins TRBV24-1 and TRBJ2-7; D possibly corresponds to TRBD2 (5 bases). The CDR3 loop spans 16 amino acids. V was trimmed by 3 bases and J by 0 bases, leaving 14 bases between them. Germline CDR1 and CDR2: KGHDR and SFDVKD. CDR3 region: CATSDPGSGSSYEQYF. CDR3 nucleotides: TGTGCCACCAGTGATCCGGGTTCTGGGAGCTCCTACGAGCAGTACTTC.

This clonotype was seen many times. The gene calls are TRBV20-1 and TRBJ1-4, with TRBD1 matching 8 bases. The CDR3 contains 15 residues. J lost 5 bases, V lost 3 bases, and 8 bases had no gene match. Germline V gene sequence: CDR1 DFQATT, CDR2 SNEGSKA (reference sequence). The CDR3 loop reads CSASDWTGRNEKLFF. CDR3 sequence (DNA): TGCAGTGCTAGTGACTGGACAGGGAGGAATGAAAAACTGTTTTTT.

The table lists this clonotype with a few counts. The CDR3 is CASSFGTANLDEQYF. The CDR3 DNA sequence: TGCGCCAGCAGCTTTGGTACAGCGAATTTGGACGAGCAGTACTTC. The J gene is TRBJ2-7, the V gene TRBV5-1; D gene uncertain. The CDR3 is made up of 15 amino acids. Germline V CDR1 and CDR2: SGHRS, YFSETQ. Trimming removed 2 bases at V and 5 bases at J, with 17 bases between.